This TCR beta chain was identified during a study of T cell clusters in autoimmune cytopenias. Study background: TRB sequencing had a median about 50,000 reads and about 2,400 distinct clonotypes per sample.

As for this clonotype: Its antigen is unidentified.

CDR3 length: 15 amino acids. Germline loops: CDR1 SGHNT, CDR2 YYREEE (reference sequence). Multiplex touch-down PCR amplified TRB using TRB-A and TRB-B pools in one tube. After re-calling the multiplex PCR reads, TCRdb lists one entry per CDR3 protein, DNA absent. Its listing shows about 7,400 distinct CDR3 sequences. Study-level points and caveats: TRB repertoire shifts in secondary cytopenia and chronic lymphocytic leukemia mostly reflected lymphoma, not autoimmunity.

TRB amplification used 200 to 250 ng of peripheral blood genomic DNA. These data were also filed under a second study, of T cell repertoires in aging, cancer and after chemotherapy. According to that study: Donors were grouped into six age bands spanning 30 or younger through 70 or older. Loss of evenness, beyond lost richness, contributed to age-related TCR diversity decline in cancer patients.

Sequenced sample: peripheral blood. The rearrangement joins TRBV5-4 to TRBJ2-1; the D gene TCRdb calls, TRBD1, cannot be checked with no DNA. This clonotype originated in a human donor in good health. This CDR3 is CASSSSRQGIREQFF.